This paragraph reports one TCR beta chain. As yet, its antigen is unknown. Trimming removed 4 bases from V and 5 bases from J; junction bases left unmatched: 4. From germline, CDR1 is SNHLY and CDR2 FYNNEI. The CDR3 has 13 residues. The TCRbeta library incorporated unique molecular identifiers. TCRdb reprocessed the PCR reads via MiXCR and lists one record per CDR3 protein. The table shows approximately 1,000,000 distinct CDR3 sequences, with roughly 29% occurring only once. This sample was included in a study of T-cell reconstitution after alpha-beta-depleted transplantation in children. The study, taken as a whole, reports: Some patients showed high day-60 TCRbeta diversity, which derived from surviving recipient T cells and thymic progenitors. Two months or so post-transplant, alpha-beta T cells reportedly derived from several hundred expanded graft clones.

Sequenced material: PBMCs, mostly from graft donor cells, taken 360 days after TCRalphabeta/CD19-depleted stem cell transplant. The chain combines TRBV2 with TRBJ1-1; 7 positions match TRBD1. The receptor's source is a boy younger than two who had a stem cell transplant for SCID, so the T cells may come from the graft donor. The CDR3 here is CASSGTGKTEAFF. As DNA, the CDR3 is TGTGCCAGCAGTGGGACAGGAAAGACTGAAGCTTTCTTT.